Each of the 19 T cell receptor beta chains below was sequenced from the same sample in a study of OX40 agonist ivuxolimab in advanced cancers. Clones were read by immunoSEQ multiplex PCR, and TCRdb kept only the in-frame ones, dropping some. The sample includes 78,000 or so clones, 88% of them seen just once. This specimen consisted of CD4+ or CD8+ T cells sorted from blood, obtained in a trial of the OX40 agonist ivuxolimab. The receptors come from an adult with an advanced solid tumor such as melanoma, head and neck, liver or kidney cancer.

A few counts support this clone. The gene calls are TRBV19 and TRBJ2-3; the match to TRBD2 covers 9 bases. This CDR3 comprises 14 residues. CDR1 is LNHDA and CDR2 is SQIVND in the germline V gene (reference sequence). The V gene end was trimmed by 10 bases and the J gene end by 4 bases; junction bases not matched to a gene: 9. The CDR3 loop reads CATLAGAGADTQYF. DNA for the CDR3: TGTGCCACTTTAGCGGGAGCTGGGGCAGATACGCAGTATTTT. Complete variable domain (other parts from reference TRBV19 and TRBJ2-3): DGGITQSPKYLFRKEGQNVTLSCEQNLNHDAMYWYRQDPGQGLRLIYYSQIVNDFQKGDIAEGYSVSREKKESFPLTVTSAQKNPTAFYLCATLAGAGADTQYFGPGTRLTVL.

The gene calls are TRBV11-2 and TRBJ1-2, with D unclear. V was clipped by 7 bases and J by 8 bases, with 17 bases between them. The CDR3 length is 13 residues. CDR1 and CDR2 (germline): SGHAT, FQNNGV. CDR3 sequence reads: CASTSDGPGGYTF. DNA of the CDR3: TGTGCCAGCACCTCCGACGGGCCGGGAGGCTACACCTTC.

This clone is a singleton in its sample. This sequence joins TRBV5-1 and TRBJ2-5, with 10 positions matching TRBD2. Germline CDR1 reads SGHRS; CDR2 reads YFSETQ. This CDR3 has 15 residues. V lost 4 bases, J lost 2 bases, and 5 bases stayed unmatched. The CDR3 sequence: CASSPSGGSQETQYF. The CDR3, as DNA: TGCGCCAGCAGCCCTAGCGGGGGCTCTCAAGAGACCCAGTACTTC. The whole variable domain, remainder taken from reference TRBV5-1 and TRBJ2-5, is KAGVTQTPRYLIKTRGQQVTLSCSPISGHRSVSWYQQTPGQGLQFLFEYFSETQRNKGNFPGRFSGRQFSNSRSEMNVSTLELGDSALYLCASSPSGGSQETQYFGPGTRLLVL.

CDR3 bases: TGTGCCAGTAGTATAGCCCACAAGGACTATGGCTACACCTTC. This sequence encodes CASSIAHKDYGYTF. The V call is TRBV19, the J call TRBJ1-2; D is ambiguous. This CDR3 comprises 14 residues. The germline gives CDR1 LNHDA, CDR2 SQIVND (reference sequence). Trimming removed 1 base at V and 3 bases at J, with 9 bases between. Filled out from reference TRBV19 and TRBJ1-2, the complete variable domain reads DGGITQSPKYLFRKEGQNVTLSCEQNLNHDAMYWYRQDPGQGLRLIYYSQIVNDFQKGDIAEGYSVSREKKESFPLTVTSAQKNPTAFYLCASSIAHKDYGYTFGSGTRLTVV.

This rearrangement joins TRBV5-8 to TRBJ2-5; 7 bases fit TRBD2. Per germline, CDR1 SGHTS and CDR2 YDEGEE. J lost 7 bases, V lost 0 bases, and 12 bases had no gene match. The CDR3 extends over 16 amino acids. Here the CDR3 DNA reads TGTGCCAGCAGCTTGGGCCCCCGGGCGGGGGTGTGGACCCAGTACTTC. This gives the protein CASSLGPRAGVWTQYF.

The chain is built from TRBV5-3 and TRBJ1-2; no reliable D call. TRBV5-3 counts as an open reading frame of uncertain function. The CDR3 has 15 amino acids. The V and J ends lost 10 bases and 3 bases respectively, with 22 bases between them. The CDR3 loop reads CAPQPWSVTYYGYTF. The CDR3 DNA follows: TGTGCCCCTCAGCCTTGGTCGGTGACTTACTATGGCTACACCTTC.

CDR3 DNA: TGTGCCAGCAGGGGAGCAGGGAGGGATGATGAAGCTTTCTTT. This translates into CASRGAGRDDEAFF. The rearrangement joins TRBV6-1 to TRBJ1-1, with D possibly being TRBD1 (5 bases). The germline gives CDR1 MNHNS, CDR2 SASEGT. This CDR3 region has 14 residues. Deletions cut 6 bases from V and 7 bases from J, with 18 bases between.

The chain employs TRBV27 and TRBJ2-7, with 10 bases identical to TRBD2. Per germline, CDR1 MNHEY and CDR2 SMNVEV (reference sequence). The CDR3 spans 14 residues. V dropped 10 bases and J dropped 2; count of bases not matched to a gene: 8. The CDR3 loop reads CAIPTSGYAYEQYF. The CDR3 coding sequence is TGTGCCATTCCGACTAGCGGGTATGCCTACGAGCAGTACTTC.

The V gene is TRBV29-1, the J gene TRBJ2-6; 9 bases are a match to TRBD1. Germline CDR1 is SQVTM and CDR2 is ANQGSEA. With 6 bases clipped from V and 4 bases from J, the junction kept 7 bases outside the gene matches. The CDR3 has 15 residues. The CDR3 DNA is TGCAGCGTCCGCGGACAGGGGTCAGGGGCCAACGTCCTGACTTTC. Its translation: CSVRGQGSGANVLTF.

V is TRBV7-3 and J is TRBJ2-5; TRBD2 agrees at 7 bases. The junction had 5 bases not matched to a gene; V was cut back by 5 bases and J by 5 bases. Per the germline V gene, CDR1 is SGHTA and CDR2 is FQGTGA. The CDR3 runs 13 residues. The CDR3 reads CASSPTSMETQYF. In nucleotides, the CDR3 is TGTGCCAGCAGCCCGACTAGCATGGAGACCCAGTACTTC.

This chain connects TRBV28 to TRBJ1-2; D perhaps matches TRBD1 (6 bases). In germline, CDR1 is MDHEN, CDR2 SYDVKM. Trimming pared 7 bases from V and 3 bases from J, leaving 12 bases between. The CDR3 covers 13 residues. The CDR3 is CASKTQGYYGYTF. The CDR3 DNA reads TGTGCCAGCAAAACACAGGGTTACTATGGCTACACCTTC.

This clone was detected once. The genes are TRBV9 and TRBJ1-3, with D uncertain. The CDR3 has 15 amino acids. V lost 0 bases, J lost 0 bases, and 7 bases lay in between. Germline CDR1 is SGDLS and CDR2 is YYNGEE. CDR3 bases: TGTGCCAGCAGCGTAGCCGTAAGCTCTGGAAACACCATATATTTT. Translation gives CASSVAVSSGNTIYF.

The count of this clone is one. The chain joins TRBV10-3 to TRBJ2-5, with TRBD2 identical over 15 bases. Germline CDR1 reads ENHRY; CDR2 reads SYGVKD. This CDR3 region has 17 residues. The V gene end was trimmed by 4 bases and the J gene end by 3 bases; junction bases not matched to a gene: 6. The CDR3 DNA follows: TGTGCCATCAGTGGGGGACTAGCGGGAGGCGATAAAGAGACCCAGTACTTC. The encoded protein is CAISGGLAGGDKETQYF.

The rearrangement links TRBV6-5 to TRBJ2-2; D gene uncertain. This CDR3 has 13 amino acids. V lost 5 bases to trimming and J lost 3 bases, with 7 bases between them. Germline CDR1 is MNHEY and CDR2 is SVGAGI. DNA of the CDR3: TGTGCCAGCAGTGTGGAGTACACCGGGGAGCTGTTTTTT. As protein: CASSVEYTGELFF.

As for this clone: The junction and the germline gene differ at one end; a read error may be behind it. This rearrangement joins TRBV7-7 to TRBJ2-1; D possibly uses TRBD1 or TRBD2 (5 bases each). The germline V gene has CDR1 SSHAT and CDR2 FNYEAQ (reference sequence). The CDR3 loop spans 15 amino acids. The CDR3 sequence: CASSSTGLPDNEQFF. The CDR3 coding sequence is TGTGCTAGCAGCTCAACAGGACTCCCCGACAATGAGCAGTTCTTC.

The chain couples TRBV15 to TRBJ2-1, with TRBD2 as a possible D gene (7 bases). CDR3 size: 16 residues. V lost 0 bases and J lost 7, with 16 bases in between. Germline lookup yields CDR1 LNHNV and CDR2 YYDKDF (reference sequence). CDR3 DNA sequence: TGTGCCACCAGCAGAGATATGACGGGGGGCGGAAATGAGCAGTTCTTC. Amino acid sequence: CATSRDMTGGGNEQFF.

This chain uses TRBV11-2 with TRBJ2-5, with D maybe TRBD1 (6 bases). With 5 bases removed from V and 1 base from J, the gap between germline ends came to 17 bases. CDR3 length: 16 residues. CDR1 and CDR2 from the germline V gene are SGHAT and FQNNGV. DNA for the CDR3: TGTGCCAGCAGCCTCGGAATGACAGGACCCCAAGAGACCCAGTACTTC. Translated, it gives CASSLGMTGPQETQYF.

This chain uses TRBV5-1 with TRBJ1-2, with 7 bases that match TRBD1. CDR1 and CDR2 from the germline V gene are SGHRS and YFSETQ. V gave up 4 bases and J gave up 0 bases; unmatched junction bases: 6. This CDR3 spans 15 amino acids. Written as DNA, the CDR3 is TGCGCCAGCAGCCTACGGACAGGACCTAACTATGGCTACACCTTC. Translated: CASSLRTGPNYGYTF.

This rearrangement joins TRBV2 to TRBJ1-5; D is possibly TRBD1 (6 bases). Trimming removed 5 bases at V and 3 bases at J, with 14 bases between. The CDR3 is 15 residues long. Germline CDR1 SNHLY, CDR2 FYNNEI. This chain's CDR3 is CASSIQGGNNQPQHF. In nucleotides, the CDR3 is TGTGCCAGCAGTATACAGGGCGGAAACAATCAGCCCCAGCATTTT.